The 30 T cell receptor beta chains in this list originate from one sample, sequenced in a study of T cells in Graves' hyperthyroidism and ophthalmopathy. Amplified TCR beta CDR3 regions came from RNA transcripts. HTBI primers were employed in a first-round RT-PCR of the TCR CDR3. TCRdb independently ran MiXCR on the multiplex PCR reads; one entry per CDR3 protein. The data show about 560,000 distinct CDR3 sequences, approximately 15% seen once. Specimen: blood. The receptors were gathered from a woman aged 25 to 39 with Graves' hyperthyroidism.

As to this clonotype: Being one base from a much bigger clone, this may be a read error. This chain connects TRBV29-1 to TRBJ2-1, with D maybe TRBD1 (6 bases). Germline lookup yields CDR1 SQVTM and CDR2 ANQGSEA. The CDR3 has 16 amino acids. The CDR3 sequence is CSAEGSFEQGVNEQFF. CDR3 in DNA: TGCAGCGCTGAAGGTAGTTTCGAACAGGGAGTCAATGAGCAGTTCTTC.

This clonotype was recorded at least ten times. This chain connects TRBV27 to TRBJ2-1; either TRBD1 or TRBD2 may fit D (7 bases each). Trimming removed 2 bases from V and 10 bases from J, with 9 bases in between. The CDR3 extends over 12 amino acids. In germline, CDR1 is MNHEY, CDR2 SMNVEV (reference sequence). The CDR3 nucleotides are TGTGCCAGCAGTTTACAGGGGGGGGAGCAGTTCTTC. Translated, it gives CASSLQGGEQFF.

This rearrangement joins TRBV3-1 to TRBJ2-7; tentatively, D is TRBD2 (5 bases). CDR3 size: 15 residues. With 0 bases removed from V and 6 bases from J, the gap between germline ends came to 15 bases. In germline, CDR1 is LGHDT, CDR2 YNNKEL (reference sequence). CDR3 sequence (DNA): TGTGCCAGCAGCCAAGATGCGCTAGCTGGTAGCGAGCAGTACTTC. It yields the protein CASSQDALAGSEQYF.

This clonotype was counted ten times or more. The chain employs TRBV7-9 and TRBJ2-1; D unresolved. The V gene's germline CDR1 is SEHNR and CDR2 FQNEAQ (reference sequence). V was pared by 5 bases and J by 8 bases, with 4 bases between. This CDR3 is 10 amino acids long. CDR3 in DNA: TGTGCCAGCAGCCACGATGAGCAGTTCTTC. Its translation: CASSHDEQFF.

This clonotype was seen a few times. The gene calls are TRBV20-1 and TRBJ2-7; 10 bases line up with TRBD2. The CDR3 runs to 14 residues. Germline CDR1 and CDR2: DFQATT and SNEGSKA (reference sequence). Trimming cost V 5 bases and J 3 bases; bases outside gene matches: 7. The CDR3 DNA is TGCAGTGCTCTACTAGCGGGAATATTCTACGAGCAGTACTTC. It encodes CSALLAGIFYEQYF.

This clonotype was detected ten times or more. This sequence joins TRBV7-9 and TRBJ1-1; tentative D call: TRBD1 (6 bases). V was cut by 4 bases and J by 8 bases, with 20 bases left in between. From germline, CDR1 is SEHNR and CDR2 FQNEAQ (reference sequence). CDR3 length equals 15 residues. The CDR3 DNA is TGTGCCAGCAGCTCCTCAGGGGCGGGTATTGTGGAAGCTTTCTTT. The encoded protein is CASSSSGAGIVEAFF.

The gene calls are TRBV5-1 and TRBJ1-2; 7 bases are shared with TRBD1. CDR3 length equals 14 residues. The V gene's germline CDR1 is SGHRS and CDR2 YFSETQ. With V trimmed by 0 bases and J by 7 bases, 6 bases remained unmatched. CDR3 loop: CASSLAGRGSGYTF. The CDR3 DNA sequence: TGCGCCAGCAGCTTGGCCGGCAGGGGGTCTGGCTACACCTTC.

This clonotype was counted at least ten times. The rearrangement uses TRBV3-1 and TRBJ2-7; possible D gene TRBD1, 5 bases. V lost 0 bases and J lost 0, with 12 bases in between. Germline CDR1 reads LGHDT; CDR2 reads YNNKEL (reference sequence). The CDR3 consists of 16 residues. The CDR3 DNA sequence: TGTGCCAGCAGCCAAGAATGGGGCCCTAGCTCCTACGAGCAGTACTTC. Translation gives CASSQEWGPSSYEQYF.

This clonotype appeared a few times. The J gene is TRBJ2-1, the V gene TRBV7-9; weak D call: TRBD2 (7 bases). V lost 6 bases, J lost 1 base, and 13 bases lay in between. The CDR3 is 15 amino acids. Per germline, CDR1 SEHNR and CDR2 FQNEAQ (reference sequence). Here the CDR3 reads CASRFAGASYNEQFF. CDR3 DNA sequence: TGTGCCAGCAGATTTGCGGGGGCTTCCTACAATGAGCAGTTCTTC.

This chain connects TRBV20-1 to TRBJ2-2, with TRBD1 identical over 8 bases. The CDR3 covers 14 residues. The V segment lost 6 bases and the J segment 7 bases; nucleotides outside the gene matches: 10. Germline V gene lookup returns CDR1 DFQATT and CDR2 SNEGSKA (reference sequence). The CDR3 protein is CSATDRGQSGELFF. The CDR3, as DNA: TGCAGTGCCACCGACAGGGGACAAAGCGGGGAGCTGTTTTTT.

The sample holds many counts of this clonotype. The chain couples TRBV3-1 to TRBJ1-3; D is uncertain. Trimming pared 2 bases from V and 6 bases from J, leaving 11 bases between. The CDR3 covers 14 residues. Germline loops: CDR1 LGHDT, CDR2 YNNKEL (reference sequence). The CDR3 sequence: CASSQRMAKNTIYF. The CDR3 DNA sequence: TGTGCCAGCAGCCAACGGATGGCTAAAAACACCATATATTTT.

This clonotype was recorded a few times. The rearrangement joins TRBV29-1 to TRBJ2-2; D may be TRBD1 (6 bases). The CDR3 sequence is 16 residues long. Per the germline V gene, CDR1 is SQVTM and CDR2 is ANQGSEA. V was cut by 4 bases and J by 4 bases, with 19 bases left in between. Written as DNA, the CDR3 is TGCAGCGTTGTTCGGCGCGGCAGGGGTGGCACCGGGGAGCTGTTTTTT. Translating gives CSVVRRGRGGTGELFF.

Many counts were recorded for this clonotype. The chain employs TRBV3-1 and TRBJ1-1; the D gene is possibly TRBD1 (5 bases). Trimming pared 0 bases from V and 4 bases from J, leaving 12 bases between. Germline V gene data show CDR1 as LGHDT and CDR2 as YNNKEL (reference sequence). The CDR3 runs to 15 residues. The CDR3 loop reads CASSQDGARGTEAFF. CDR3 DNA sequence: TGTGCCAGCAGCCAAGATGGGGCAAGGGGCACTGAAGCTTTCTTT.

The gene calls are TRBV27 and TRBJ1-4; 8 bases align to TRBD1. Looked up from germline, CDR1 is MNHEY and CDR2 is SMNVEV (reference sequence). V shed 5 bases, J shed 8 bases, and the junction held 10 bases outside the gene matches. The CDR3 is 15 amino acids. CDR3 residues: CASSPGTGRWEKLFF. For the CDR3, the DNA is TGTGCCAGCAGTCCAGGGACAGGCCGGTGGGAAAAACTGTTTTTT.

This clonotype was detected only a few times. The chain combines TRBV20-1 with TRBJ1-3; D is uncertain. CDR3 size: 17 residues. The germline gives CDR1 DFQATT, CDR2 SNEGSKA (reference sequence). The V gene lost 1 base and the J gene lost 0 bases, with 16 bases spanning the gap. The CDR3 loop reads CSARAGSGYISGNTIYF. CDR3 sequence (DNA): TGCAGTGCTAGAGCTGGTTCTGGTTACATCTCTGGAAACACCATATATTTT.

V gene TRBV29-1 combines with J gene TRBJ2-3; 14 bases map to TRBD2. The CDR3 is 16 amino acids. CDR1 is SQVTM, CDR2 ANQGSEA, per germline. Trimming cost V 2 bases and J 1 base; bases outside gene matches: 2. The CDR3 spells CSVELGLAGGTDTQYF. Written as DNA, the CDR3 is TGCAGCGTTGAATTGGGACTAGCGGGAGGCACAGATACGCAGTATTTT.

The chain is built from TRBV9 and TRBJ2-3, with a weak D call TRBD2 (5 bases). The V gene's germline CDR1 is SGDLS and CDR2 YYNGEE. The CDR3 sequence is 16 residues long. The ends were cut back, 0 bases at V and 0 bases at J, with 11 bases in the middle. The CDR3 sequence is CASSVGETPSTDTQYF. In DNA form, the CDR3 reads TGTGCCAGCAGCGTAGGGGAGACCCCTAGCACAGATACGCAGTATTTT. Using reference TRBV9 and TRBJ2-3 for the parts outside the CDR3, the full variable domain is DSGVTQTPKHLITATGQRVTLRCSPRSGDLSVYWYQQSLDQGLQFLIQYYNGEERAKGNILERFSAQQFPDLHSELNLSSLELGDSALYFCASSVGETPSTDTQYFGPGTRLTVL.

This clonotype appeared many times. CDR3 loop: CASSSKGLAGGNEQFF. The CDR3 nucleotides are TGTGCCAGCAGCAGCAAGGGACTAGCGGGAGGGAATGAGCAGTTCTTC. The genes are TRBV7-2 and TRBJ2-1, with 16 positions matching TRBD2. The V gene's germline CDR1 is SGHTA and CDR2 FQGNSA. The junction had 5 bases not matched to a gene; V was cut back by 5 bases and J by 7 bases. The CDR3 consists of 16 residues.

In its sample, this clonotype was seen many times. J is TRBJ2-7 and V is TRBV2; possible D gene TRBD1, 6 bases. The V end lost 6 bases, the J end lost 10 bases, and 13 bases lay between the germline ends. CDR1 SNHLY and CDR2 FYNNEI come from the germline V gene. The CDR3 has 11 residues. The CDR3 nucleotides are TGTGCCAGCAGCTACCTACAGGGACAGTACTTC. It yields the protein CASSYLQGQYF.

This clonotype was found many times. The junction shows a germline mismatch at one end, possibly a read error. The chain joins TRBV5-4 to TRBJ2-7, with D maybe TRBD2 (6 bases). CDR1 is SGHNT and CDR2 is YYREEE in the germline V gene (reference sequence). This CDR3 region has 11 residues. The CDR3 reads CASSFGGEQYF. The CDR3 bases are TGCGCCAGCAGCTTCGGAGGGGAGCAGTACTTC.

The chain is built from TRBV20-1 and TRBJ2-3; 8 positions match TRBD2. V shed 0 bases, J shed 3 bases, and the junction held 5 bases outside the gene matches. Germline values: CDR1 DFQATT, CDR2 SNEGSKA (reference sequence). This CDR3 has 15 residues. CDR3 protein: CSARDPAGGTDTQYF. The CDR3 DNA reads as TGCAGTGCTAGAGATCCGGCGGGAGGTACAGATACGCAGTATTTT.

The chain has TRBV11-2 and TRBJ1-2, with D unclear. The ends were cut back, 5 bases at V and 4 bases at J, with 11 bases in the middle. Germline V lookup: CDR1 SGHAT, CDR2 FQNNGV. The CDR3 is made up of 13 amino acids. The DNA for the CDR3 is TGTGCCAGCAGCCCCGGGTCAGCCTATGGCTACACCTTC. Its translation is CASSPGSAYGYTF.

This clonotype was seen more than once but under ten times. The rearrangement joins TRBV5-6 to TRBJ2-2; possibly TRBD1 for D (6 bases). The CDR3 is 16 amino acids. The V end lost 0 bases, the J end lost 3 bases, and 12 bases lay between the germline ends. In germline, CDR1 is SGHDT, CDR2 YYEEEE. The CDR3 nucleotides are TGTGCCAGCAGCTTGGTTGGGGGCGAGTACACCGGGGAGCTGTTTTTT. It specifies CASSLVGGEYTGELFF.

This clonotype was detected a few times. The chain combines TRBV2 with TRBJ2-3; 10 positions match TRBD1. CDR3 size: 16 residues. V lost 1 base, J lost 2 bases, and 3 bases stayed unmatched. Germline-derived CDR1 and CDR2 are SNHLY and FYNNEI. CDR3 bases: TGTGCCAGCAGTGAAGGTGGACAGGGGGTCACAGATACGCAGTATTTT. Translated: CASSEGGQGVTDTQYF.

The chain has TRBV7-2 and TRBJ1-5; 8 bases match TRBD1. The trim removed 1 base at V and 10 bases at J, leaving 3 bases unmatched. CDR1 SGHTA and CDR2 FQGNSA come from the germline V gene. The CDR3 sequence is 13 residues long. The CDR3 sequence: CASSLGQGLPQHF. The DNA of the CDR3 is TGTGCCAGCAGCTTAGGACAGGGGTTACCCCAGCATTTT.

The chain uses TRBV12-3 or TRBV12-4 and TRBJ1-2; 10 bases map to TRBD1. The CDR3 runs 13 residues. The ends lost 6 bases at V and 7 bases at J; junction bases unmatched: 5. CDR3 bases: TGTGCCAGCAGCCGACAGGGGGCTCGTGGCTACACCTTC. Translation: CASSRQGARGYTF.

This clonotype was detected only a few times. J is TRBJ2-7 and V is TRBV19; D not certain. V lost 3 bases to trimming and J lost 2 bases, with 8 bases between them. Germline V gene sequence: CDR1 LNHDA, CDR2 SQIVND (reference sequence). The CDR3 is made up of 13 amino acids. The CDR3 spells CASSISDTYEQYF. CDR3 sequence (DNA): TGTGCCAGTAGTATTTCTGATACCTACGAGCAGTACTTC.

This clonotype was recorded a few times. The chain joins TRBV4-1 to TRBJ2-7; 9 bases line up with TRBD2. The CDR3 sequence is 16 residues long. CDR1 is MGHRA, CDR2 YSYEKL, per germline. V shed 5 bases, J shed 7 bases, and the junction held 15 bases outside the gene matches. The CDR3 nucleotides read TGCGCCAGCAGCACCCGAATGGCTAGCGGGACGGGGGAGCAGTACTTC. Translation gives CASSTRMASGTGEQYF.

The sample holds many counts of this clonotype. CDR3 nucleotide sequence: TGTGCCAGCAGCGAACCCGGGACGACCGCTTTCTTT. This gives the protein CASSEPGTTAFF. The genes are TRBV5-4 and TRBJ1-1; TRBD1 is a possible D gene (5 bases). Germline CDR1 reads SGHNT; CDR2 reads YYREEE (reference sequence). V was cut by 4 bases and J by 11 bases, with 15 bases left in between. This CDR3 has 12 amino acids.

This clonotype was detected many times. The rearrangement links TRBV10-3 to TRBJ2-7, with TRBD1 matching over 7 bases. Germline V gives CDR1 ENHRY, CDR2 SYGVKD. V shed 3 bases, J shed 2 bases, and the junction held 7 bases outside the gene matches. The CDR3 length is 15 residues. The CDR3 spells CAISEQDTGAYEQYF. The DNA for the CDR3 is TGTGCCATCAGTGAACAAGATACAGGGGCCTACGAGCAGTACTTC.